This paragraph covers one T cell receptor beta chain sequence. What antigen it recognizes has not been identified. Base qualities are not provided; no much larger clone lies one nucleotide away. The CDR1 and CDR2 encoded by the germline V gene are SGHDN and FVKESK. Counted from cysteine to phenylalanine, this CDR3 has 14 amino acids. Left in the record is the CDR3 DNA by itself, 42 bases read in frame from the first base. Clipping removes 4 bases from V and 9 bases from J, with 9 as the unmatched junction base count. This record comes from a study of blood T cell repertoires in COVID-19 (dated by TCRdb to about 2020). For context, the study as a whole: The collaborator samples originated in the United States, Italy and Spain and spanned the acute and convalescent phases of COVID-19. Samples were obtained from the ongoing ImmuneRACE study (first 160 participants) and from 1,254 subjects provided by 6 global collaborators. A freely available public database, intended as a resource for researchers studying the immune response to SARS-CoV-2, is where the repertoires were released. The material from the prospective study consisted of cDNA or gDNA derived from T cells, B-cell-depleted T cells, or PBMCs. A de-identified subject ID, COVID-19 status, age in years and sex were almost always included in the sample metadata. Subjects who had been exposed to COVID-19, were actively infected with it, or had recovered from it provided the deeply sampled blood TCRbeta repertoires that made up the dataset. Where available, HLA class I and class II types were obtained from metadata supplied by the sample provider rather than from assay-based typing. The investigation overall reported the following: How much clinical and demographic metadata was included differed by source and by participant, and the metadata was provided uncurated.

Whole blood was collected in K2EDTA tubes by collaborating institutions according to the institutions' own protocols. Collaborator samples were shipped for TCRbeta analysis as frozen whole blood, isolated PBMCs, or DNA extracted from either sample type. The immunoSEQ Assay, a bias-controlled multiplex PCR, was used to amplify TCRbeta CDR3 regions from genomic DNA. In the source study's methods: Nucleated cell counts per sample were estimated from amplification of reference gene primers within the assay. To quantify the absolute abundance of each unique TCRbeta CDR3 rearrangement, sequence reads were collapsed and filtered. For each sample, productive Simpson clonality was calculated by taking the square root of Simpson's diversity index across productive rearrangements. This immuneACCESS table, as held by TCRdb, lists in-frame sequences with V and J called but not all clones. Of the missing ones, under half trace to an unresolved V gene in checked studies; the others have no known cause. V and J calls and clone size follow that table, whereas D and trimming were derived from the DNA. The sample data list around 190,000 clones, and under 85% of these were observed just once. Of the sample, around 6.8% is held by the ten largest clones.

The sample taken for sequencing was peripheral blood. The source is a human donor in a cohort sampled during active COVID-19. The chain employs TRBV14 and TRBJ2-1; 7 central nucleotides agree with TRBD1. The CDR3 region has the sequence CASSPGGPAGEQFF. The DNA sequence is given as TGTGCCAGCAGCCCAGGGGGTCCCGCGGGTGAGCAGTTCTTC.